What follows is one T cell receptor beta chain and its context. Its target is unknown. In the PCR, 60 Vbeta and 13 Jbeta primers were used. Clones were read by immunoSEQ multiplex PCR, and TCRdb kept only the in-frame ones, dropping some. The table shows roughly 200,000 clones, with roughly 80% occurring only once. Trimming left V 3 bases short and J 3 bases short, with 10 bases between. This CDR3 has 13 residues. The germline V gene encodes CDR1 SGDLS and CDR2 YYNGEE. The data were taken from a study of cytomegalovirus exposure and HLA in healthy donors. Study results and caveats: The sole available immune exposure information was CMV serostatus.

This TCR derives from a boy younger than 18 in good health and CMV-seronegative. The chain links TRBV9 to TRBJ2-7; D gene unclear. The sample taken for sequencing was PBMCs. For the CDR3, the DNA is TGTGCCAGCAGCGCGTCAGGAAGCTACGAGCAGTACTTC. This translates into CASSASGSYEQYF.